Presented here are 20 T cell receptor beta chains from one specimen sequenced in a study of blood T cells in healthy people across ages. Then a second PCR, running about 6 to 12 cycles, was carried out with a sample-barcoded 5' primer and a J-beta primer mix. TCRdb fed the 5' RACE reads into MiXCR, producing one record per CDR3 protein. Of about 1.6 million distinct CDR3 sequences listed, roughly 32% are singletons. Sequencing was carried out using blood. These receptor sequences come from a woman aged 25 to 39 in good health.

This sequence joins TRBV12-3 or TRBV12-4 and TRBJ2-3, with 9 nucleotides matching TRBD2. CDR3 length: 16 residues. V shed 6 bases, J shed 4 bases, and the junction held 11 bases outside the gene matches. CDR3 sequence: CASSLWEAGGADTQYF. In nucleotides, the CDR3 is TGTGCCAGCAGCCTCTGGGAAGCGGGAGGCGCAGATACGCAGTATTTT.

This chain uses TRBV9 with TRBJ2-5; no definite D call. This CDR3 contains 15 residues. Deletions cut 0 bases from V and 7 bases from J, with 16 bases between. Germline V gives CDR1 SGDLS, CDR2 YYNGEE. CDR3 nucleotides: TGTGCCAGCAGCGTAGCTTCGAGAGGCCCAGGGACCCAGTACTTC. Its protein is CASSVASRGPGTQYF.

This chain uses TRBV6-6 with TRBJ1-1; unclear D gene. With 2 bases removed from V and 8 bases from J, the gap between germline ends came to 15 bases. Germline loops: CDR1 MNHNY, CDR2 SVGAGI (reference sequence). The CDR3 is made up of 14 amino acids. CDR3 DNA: TGTGCCAGCAGTTACCCCGGAGCTGCACGAGAAGCTTTCTTT. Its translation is CASSYPGAAREAFF.

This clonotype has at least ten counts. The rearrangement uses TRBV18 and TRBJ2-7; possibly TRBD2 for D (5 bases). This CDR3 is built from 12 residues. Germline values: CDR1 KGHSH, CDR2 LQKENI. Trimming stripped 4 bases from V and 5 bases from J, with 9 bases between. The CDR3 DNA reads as TGTGCCAGCTCACGGGCTAGCAACGAGCAGTACTTC. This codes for CASSRASNEQYF.

The CDR3 protein is CASSYGAVSPLHF. CDR3 in DNA: TGTGCCAGCAGTTACGGGGCTGTGTCACCCCTCCACTTT. The chain uses TRBV6-2 or TRBV6-3 and TRBJ1-6; D may be TRBD1 (5 bases). V was pared by 2 bases and J by 10 bases, with 9 bases between. Germline loops: CDR1 MNHEY, CDR2 SVGEGT. This CDR3 comprises 13 residues.

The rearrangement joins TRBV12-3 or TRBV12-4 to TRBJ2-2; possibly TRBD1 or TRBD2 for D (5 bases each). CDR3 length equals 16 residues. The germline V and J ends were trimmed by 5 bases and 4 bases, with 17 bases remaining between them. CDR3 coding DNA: TGTGCCAGCAGTCCCCGGTCCGGGGCTAGCACCGGGGAGCTGTTTTTT. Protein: CASSPRSGASTGELFF.

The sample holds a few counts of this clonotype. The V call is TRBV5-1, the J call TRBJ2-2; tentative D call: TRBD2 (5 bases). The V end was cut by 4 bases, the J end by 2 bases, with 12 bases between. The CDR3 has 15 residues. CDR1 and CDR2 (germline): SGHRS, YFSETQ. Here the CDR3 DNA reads TGCGCCAGCAGCCAAACGGGGATAAACACCGGGGAGCTGTTTTTT. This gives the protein CASSQTGINTGELFF.

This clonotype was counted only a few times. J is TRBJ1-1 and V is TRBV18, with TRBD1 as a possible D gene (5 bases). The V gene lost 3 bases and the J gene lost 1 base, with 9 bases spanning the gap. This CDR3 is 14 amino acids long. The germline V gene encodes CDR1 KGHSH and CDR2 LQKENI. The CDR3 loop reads CASSPTGTNTEAFF. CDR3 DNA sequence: TGTGCCAGCTCACCTACCGGGACGAACACTGAAGCTTTCTTT.

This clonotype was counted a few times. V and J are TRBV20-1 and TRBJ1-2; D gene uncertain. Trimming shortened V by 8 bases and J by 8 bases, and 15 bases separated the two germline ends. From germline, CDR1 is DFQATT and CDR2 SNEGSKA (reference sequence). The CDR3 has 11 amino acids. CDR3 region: CSPGLLGGYTF. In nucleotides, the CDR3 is TGCAGTCCAGGTCTACTTGGCGGCTACACCTTC.

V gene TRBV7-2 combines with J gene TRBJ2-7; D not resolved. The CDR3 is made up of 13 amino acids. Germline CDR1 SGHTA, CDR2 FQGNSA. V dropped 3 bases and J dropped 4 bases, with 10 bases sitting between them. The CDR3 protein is CASSLNYPYEQYF. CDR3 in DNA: TGTGCCAGCAGCTTGAACTACCCTTACGAGCAGTACTTC. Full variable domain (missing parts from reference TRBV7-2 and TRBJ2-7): GAGVSQSPSNKVTEKGKDVELRCDPISGHTALYWYRQSLGQGLEFLIYFQGNSAPDKSGLPSDRFSAERTGGSVSTLTIQRTQQEDSAVYLCASSLNYPYEQYFGPGTRLTVT.

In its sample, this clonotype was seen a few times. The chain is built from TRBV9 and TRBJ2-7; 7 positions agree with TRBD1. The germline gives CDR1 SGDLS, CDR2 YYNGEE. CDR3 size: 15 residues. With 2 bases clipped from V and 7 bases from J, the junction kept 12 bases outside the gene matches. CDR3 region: CASSVLGTDTWEQYF. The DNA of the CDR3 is TGTGCCAGCAGCGTCTTGGGGACAGATACCTGGGAGCAGTACTTC.

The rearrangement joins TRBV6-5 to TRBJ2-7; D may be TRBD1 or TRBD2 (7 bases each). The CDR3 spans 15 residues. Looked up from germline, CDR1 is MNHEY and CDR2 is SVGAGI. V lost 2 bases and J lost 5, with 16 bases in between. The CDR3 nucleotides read TGTGCCAGCAGTTACGGGGGAGGGGGCTGGGACGAGCAGTACTTC. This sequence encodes CASSYGGGGWDEQYF.

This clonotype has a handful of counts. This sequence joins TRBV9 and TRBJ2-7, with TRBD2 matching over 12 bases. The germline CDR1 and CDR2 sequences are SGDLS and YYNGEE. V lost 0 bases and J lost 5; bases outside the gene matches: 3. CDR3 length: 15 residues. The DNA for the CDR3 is TGTGCCAGCAGCGTAGCGACTAGCGGGAGCCACGAGCAGTACTTC. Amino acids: CASSVATSGSHEQYF.

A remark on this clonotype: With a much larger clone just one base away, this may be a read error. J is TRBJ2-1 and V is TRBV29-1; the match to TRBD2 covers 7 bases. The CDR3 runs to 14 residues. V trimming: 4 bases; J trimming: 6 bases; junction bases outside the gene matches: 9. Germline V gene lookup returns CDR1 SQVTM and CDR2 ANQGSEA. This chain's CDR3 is CSVGRGGRGNEQFF. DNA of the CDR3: TGCAGCGTTGGGCGGGGAGGGAGAGGCAATGAGCAGTTCTTC.

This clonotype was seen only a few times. The CDR3 coding sequence is TGCAGTGCTAGGCTAGCGGGAGGGATGGGCACAGATACGCAGTATTTT. Encoded protein: CSARLAGGMGTDTQYF. The chain joins TRBV20-1 to TRBJ2-3; 12 bases map to TRBD2. Germline V gives CDR1 DFQATT, CDR2 SNEGSKA (reference sequence). The length of the CDR3 is 16 residues. Trimming removed 3 bases from V and 1 base from J; junction bases left unmatched: 5.

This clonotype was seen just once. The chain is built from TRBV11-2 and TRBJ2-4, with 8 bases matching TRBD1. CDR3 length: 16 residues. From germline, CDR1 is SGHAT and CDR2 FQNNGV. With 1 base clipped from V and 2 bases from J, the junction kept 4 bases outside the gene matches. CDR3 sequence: CASSLVQGVTKNIQYF. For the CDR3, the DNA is TGTGCCAGCAGCTTAGTACAGGGGGTAACCAAAAACATTCAGTACTTC. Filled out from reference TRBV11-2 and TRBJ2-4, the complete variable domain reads EAGVAQSPRYKIIEKRQSVAFWCNPISGHATLYWYQQILGQGPKLLIQFQNNGVVDDSQLPKDRFSAERLKGVDSTLKIQPAKLEDSAVYLCASSLVQGVTKNIQYFGAGTRLSVL.

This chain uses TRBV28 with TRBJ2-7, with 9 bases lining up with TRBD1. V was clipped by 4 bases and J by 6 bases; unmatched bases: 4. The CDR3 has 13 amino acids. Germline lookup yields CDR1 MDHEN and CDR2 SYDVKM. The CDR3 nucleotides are TGTGCCAGCAGTTACACAGGGGGCGCCGAGCAGTACTTC. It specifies CASSYTGGAEQYF.

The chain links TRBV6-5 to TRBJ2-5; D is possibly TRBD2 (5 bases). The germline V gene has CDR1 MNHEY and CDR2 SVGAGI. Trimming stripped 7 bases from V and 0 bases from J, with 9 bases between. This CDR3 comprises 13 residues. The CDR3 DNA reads TGTGCCAGCAAACTAGTGAACCAAGAGACCCAGTACTTC. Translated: CASKLVNQETQYF.

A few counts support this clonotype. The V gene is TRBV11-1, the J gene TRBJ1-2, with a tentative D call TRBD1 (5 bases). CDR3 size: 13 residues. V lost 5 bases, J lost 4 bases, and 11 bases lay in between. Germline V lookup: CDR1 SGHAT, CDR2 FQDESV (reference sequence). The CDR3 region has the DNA TGTGCCAGCAGCAGTGCCGGGACCTATGGCTACACCTTC. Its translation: CASSSAGTYGYTF.

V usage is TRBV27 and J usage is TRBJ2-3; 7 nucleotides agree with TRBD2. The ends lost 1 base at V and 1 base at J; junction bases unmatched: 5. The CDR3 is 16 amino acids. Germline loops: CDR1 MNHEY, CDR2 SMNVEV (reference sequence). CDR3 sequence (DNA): TGTGCCAGCAGTTTATTGGCGGGAGACGGCACAGATACGCAGTATTTT. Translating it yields CASSLLAGDGTDTQYF.